The rows below give T cell receptor beta chains drawn from one sample of a study of vaccination and CD4 T cells after COVID-19. No antigen has been identified for these receptors. MiXCR, run by TCRdb on the PCR reads, gives a single entry per CDR3 protein. The table has tens of thousands of distinct CDR3 sequences, roughly 70% seen once. Sequencing used CD4+ T cells from blood, cultured in vitro. These receptors were taken from a human donor who had recovered from COVID-19. Both conserved end residues are part of each CDR3. D genes are given only for firm matches. Not every row has a clone size; where given, it reads once, few, many or a size class.

size: .; D: TRBD1; J: TRBJ2-5; V: TRBV6-1; DNA: TGTGCCAGCAGGACAGGGGATAGGACCCAGTACTTC; CDR3: CASRTGDRTQYF
size: .; D: TRBD1; J: TRBJ1-5; V: TRBV25-1; DNA: TGTGCCAGCAGCCCGCGGGGGACAGGGGCTCAGCCCCAGCATTTT; CDR3: CASSPRGTGAQPQHF
size: .; D: .; J: TRBJ2-7; V: TRBV7-2; DNA: TGTGCCAGCAGCTTTTCTGGACCGTATGAGCAGTACTTC; CDR3: CASSFSGPYEQYF
size: .; D: TRBD2; J: TRBJ2-7; V: TRBV6-1; DNA: TGTGCCAGTACCGGCGGACTAGCGGGAACGGAGCAGTACTTC; CDR3: CASTGGLAGTEQYF
size: .; D: .; J: TRBJ1-5; V: TRBV12-3/TRBV12-4; DNA: TGTGCCAGCAGTTTTAGGGGCAATCAGCCCCAGCATTTT; CDR3: CASSFRGNQPQHF
size: .; D: .; J: TRBJ1-2; V: TRBV6-1; DNA: TGTGCCAGCAGTGATTGGCCTGAAGCTAACTATGGCTACACCTTC; CDR3: CASSDWPEANYGYTF
size: .; D: .; J: TRBJ1-3; V: TRBV28; DNA: TGTGCCAGCCTCCAAGTACACACCATATATTTT; CDR3: CASLQVHTIYF
size: few; D: .; J: TRBJ1-1; V: TRBV7-9; DNA: TGTGCCAGCAGCTTAGCTCAGGGGCAGGGAGCTTTCTTT; CDR3: CASSLAQGQGAFF
size: .; D: .; J: TRBJ2-1; V: TRBV28; DNA: TGTGCCAGCAGTTTGTTGGACAATGAGCAGTTCTTC; CDR3: CASSLLDNEQFF
size: once; D: .; J: TRBJ1-5; V: TRBV29-1; DNA: TGCAGCGTTGCGGAGAGCAATCAGCCCCAGCATTTT; CDR3: CSVAESNQPQHF
size: once; D: .; J: TRBJ2-5; V: TRBV7-9; DNA: TGTGCCAGCAGCCATAGGGTAAAAGAGACCCAGTACTTC; CDR3: CASSHRVKETQYF
size: .; D: TRBD1; J: TRBJ2-1; V: TRBV6-1; DNA: TGTGCCAGCAGAAGACAGGGGGCGCTTGAGTCGGGGCAGTTCTTC; CDR3: CASRRQGALESGQFF
size: few; D: .; J: TRBJ1-2; V: TRBV29-1; DNA: TGCAGCGTTCAAGGGGCCCTAGCTAACTATGGCTACACCTTC; CDR3: CSVQGALANYGYTF
size: .; D: .; J: TRBJ2-7; V: TRBV24-1; DNA: TGTGCCACCGGGGACGGATCCTACGAGCAGTACTTC; CDR3: CATGDGSYEQYF
size: .; D: TRBD2; J: TRBJ2-5; V: TRBV20-1; DNA: TGCAGTGCTAGTTCTACTAGCGGGAAGGTGGGGGAGACCCAGTACTTC; CDR3: CSASSTSGKVGETQYF
size: .; D: TRBD1; J: TRBJ1-3; V: TRBV7-2; DNA: TGTGCCAGCAGCTTCGGACAGGGGCGAAACACCATATATTTT; CDR3: CASSFGQGRNTIYF
size: .; D: .; J: TRBJ1-2; V: TRBV29-1; DNA: TGCAGCGTTGTATCCAGGAACTATGGCTACACCTTC; CDR3: CSVVSRNYGYTF
size: .; D: TRBD1; J: TRBJ2-3; V: TRBV24-1; DNA: TGTGCCACCCGCGGGGACAGGGGGACGGCAGATACGCAGTATTTT; CDR3: CATRGDRGTADTQYF
size: few; D: .; J: TRBJ1-1; V: TRBV7-9; DNA: TGTGCCAGCAGCTTCTACAGGGCCCAGAACACTGAAGCTTTCTTT; CDR3: CASSFYRAQNTEAFF
size: .; D: .; J: TRBJ2-2; V: TRBV20-1; DNA: TGCAGTGCTCCGAGGGCAGGGGCGAACACCGGGGAGCTGTTTTTT; CDR3: CSAPRAGANTGELFF
size: few; D: .; J: TRBJ1-2; V: TRBV30; DNA: TGTGCCTGGAGTGTTGGAACAGGCTACACCTTC; CDR3: CAWSVGTGYTF
size: .; D: .; J: TRBJ2-3; V: TRBV20-1; DNA: TGCAGTGCTAGGCCGACTAGGTTACCCGATACGCAGTATTTT; CDR3: CSARPTRLPDTQYF
size: .; D: .; J: TRBJ2-5; V: TRBV7-6; DNA: TGTGCCAGCAGCTGGGGCGGCGCGGGGGAGACCCAGTACTTC; CDR3: CASSWGGAGETQYF
size: .; D: TRBD1; J: TRBJ2-7; V: TRBV7-2; DNA: TGTGCCAGCAGCGGGCGGGACAGGACCTCCTACGAGCAGTACTTC; CDR3: CASSGRDRTSYEQYF
size: .; D: .; J: TRBJ1-1; V: TRBV30; DNA: TGTGCCTGGAGCATAGAGGGCTACACTGAAGCTTTCTTT; CDR3: CAWSIEGYTEAFF
size: .; D: TRBD1; J: TRBJ1-5; V: TRBV6-1; DNA: TGTGCCAGCCTGGACAGGTATAGCAATCAGCCCCAGCATTTT; CDR3: CASLDRYSNQPQHF
size: .; D: TRBD2; J: TRBJ2-7; V: TRBV20-1; DNA: TGCAGTACCGGGACTAGCGTCTACGAGCAGTACTTC; CDR3: CSTGTSVYEQYF
size: .; D: TRBD1; J: TRBJ2-1; V: TRBV7-6; DNA: TGTGCCAGCAGCATAGACAGGGCAGGTATCAATGAGCAGTTCTTC; CDR3: CASSIDRAGINEQFF
size: .; D: .; J: TRBJ1-1; V: TRBV7-2; DNA: TGTGCCAGCATCCTAGGAGGGACAATGAACACTGAAGCTTTCTTT; CDR3: CASILGGTMNTEAFF
size: .; D: .; J: TRBJ1-1; V: TRBV30; DNA: TGTGCCTGGAGTTTCCGGACGTCCATGAACACTGAAGCTTTCTTT; CDR3: CAWSFRTSMNTEAFF
size: .; D: TRBD2; J: TRBJ2-2; V: TRBV6-1; DNA: TGTGCCAGCAGTCCACGGGGAGCGGGAGGGCCAGGCACCGGGGAGCTGTTTTTT; CDR3: CASSPRGAGGPGTGELFF
size: few; D: .; J: TRBJ1-6; V: TRBV20-1; DNA: TGCAGTGCAAGGATATCGGGTTCACCCCTCCACTTT; CDR3: CSARISGSPLHF
size: few; D: .; J: TRBJ2-3; V: TRBV20-1; DNA: TGCAGCGCGCGGGTCAAGGAGATGCCAGATACGCAGTATTTT; CDR3: CSARVKEMPDTQYF
size: .; D: TRBD1; J: TRBJ1-2; V: TRBV6-2/TRBV6-3; DNA: TGTGCCAGCAGTCTTCCCGGACAGGGAGCCTACTATGGCTACACCTTC; CDR3: CASSLPGQGAYYGYTF
size: .; D: TRBD1; J: TRBJ2-1; V: TRBV7-2; DNA: TGTGCCAGCAGCGACGCCGGGACAGGGTTCGATGAGCAGTTCTTC; CDR3: CASSDAGTGFDEQFF
size: .; D: .; J: TRBJ2-1; V: TRBV27; DNA: TGTGCCAGCAGAACGCCCTCTACCGGGGCCAATGAGCAGTTCTTC; CDR3: CASRTPSTGANEQFF
size: .; D: .; J: TRBJ1-5; V: TRBV20-1; DNA: TGCAGTGCTCTAACGGGGGGCGATCAGCCCCAGCATTTT; CDR3: CSALTGGDQPQHF
size: few; D: .; J: TRBJ1-1; V: TRBV7-3; DNA: TGTGCCAGCAGCTTATCCGGATGGGGCACTGAAGCTTTCTTT; CDR3: CASSLSGWGTEAFF
size: .; D: .; J: TRBJ1-1; V: TRBV28; DNA: TGTGCCAGCAGTCCCCGAGGGGGTGGAGGCACTGAAGCTTTCTTT; CDR3: CASSPRGGGGTEAFF
size: .; D: .; J: TRBJ1-2; V: TRBV20-1; DNA: TGCAGTGCTAGCGACAGCACCCAAGCAACTAACTATGGCTACACCTTC; CDR3: CSASDSTQATNYGYTF
size: .; D: .; J: TRBJ2-3; V: TRBV24-1; DNA: TGTGCCACCAGTGTAGCTTCAGATACGCAGTATTTT; CDR3: CATSVASDTQYF
size: few; D: TRBD2; J: TRBJ2-7; V: TRBV12-3/TRBV12-4; DNA: TGTGCCAGCAGTTTACGGGGAGGGAAGTACTTC; CDR3: CASSLRGGKYF